Here is one TCR beta chain with its context. Germline values: CDR1 SEHNR, CDR2 FQNEAQ (reference sequence). This CDR3 comprises 15 residues. Trimming at V came to 1 base and at J to 3 bases, leaving 5 bases not matched to a gene. Extraction and reverse transcription of RNA yielded cDNA as the sequencing template. Profiled with immunoSEQ multiplex PCR; TCRdb holds only in-frame clones, not every one. The data hold about 94,000 clones, with more than 65% observed a single time. This entry comes from a study of CD8+ T cells in alopecia areata. For the study at large: Among treated patients, severity was scored by affected scalp area percentage.

Stated treatment: oral pan-JAK inhibitor, 5-10 mg twice daily. As part of sample collection, lesional scalp punch biopsies and peripheral blood were taken from alopecia areata patients. J is TRBJ2-5 and V is TRBV7-9; 7 bases align to TRBD1. Sequencing used CD8+ T cells sorted from blood, obtained between weeks 43 and 45, from a patient treated with tofacitinib. The source is a human donor with alopecia areata. The CDR3, as DNA: TGTGCCAGCAGCTTAGGGGACAGCCTTAAAGAGACCCAGTACTTC. It is translated as CASSLGDSLKETQYF.